The T cell receptor (beta chain) described here comes from a study of graft-versus-host responses after intestinal transplantation. Study summary: Recipients got multivisceral, liver-intestinal, or isolated intestinal transplants. Anti-thymocyte globulin induction, then tacrolimus and steroids for two to four years, went to all recipients. General observations from the study: Allograft clonal ratios (graft-versus-host to host-versus-graft) were high in patients who had graft-donor T cell macrochimerism.

Concerning this clone: Its antigen is not identified.

The protocol was immunoSEQ multiplex PCR, while the TCRdb copy is restricted to in-frame clones and leaves out a portion. The data hold 85,000 to 100,000 clones, with around 88% observed a single time. This TCR was sampled from a human patient who received an intestinal transplant, so some T cells may come from the graft donor. Sequencing was performed on PBMCs, taken 255 days after intestinal transplant.

CDR3 coding DNA: TGTGCCAGCTCACCCCCCGGGGTAGCAGATACGCAGTATTTT. Protein product: CASSPPGVADTQYF. The chain has TRBV18 and TRBJ2-3, with D possibly being TRBD2 (5 bases). This CDR3 is 14 amino acids long. Per germline, CDR1 KGHSH and CDR2 LQKENI. V dropped 3 bases and J dropped 4 bases, with 11 bases sitting between them.